This T cell receptor (beta chain) appears in the sequencing data of a study of cytomegalovirus exposure and HLA in healthy donors. The CDR3 spans 15 residues. Trimming removed 1 base from V and 5 bases from J, with 12 bases in between. Per germline, CDR1 MNHEY and CDR2 SVGAGI. In the PCR, 60 Vbeta and 13 Jbeta primers were used. Clones were read by immunoSEQ multiplex PCR, and TCRdb kept only the in-frame ones, dropping some. The table lists about 120,000 clones, about four fifths of them singletons. Study-wide points: The authors excluded some V segments, including TRBV6-2 and TRBV6-3, as indistinguishable.

In the case of this clone: Its specificity is unknown.

J is TRBJ2-1 and V is TRBV6-5; perhaps TRBD1 as D (6 bases). This clonotype was obtained from a woman between 18 and 30 years old in good health and CMV-seronegative. The sequencing sample was made of PBMCs. Here the CDR3 reads CASSYYSNRDNEQFF. In nucleotides, the CDR3 is TGTGCCAGCAGTTACTACTCTAACAGGGACAATGAGCAGTTCTTC.